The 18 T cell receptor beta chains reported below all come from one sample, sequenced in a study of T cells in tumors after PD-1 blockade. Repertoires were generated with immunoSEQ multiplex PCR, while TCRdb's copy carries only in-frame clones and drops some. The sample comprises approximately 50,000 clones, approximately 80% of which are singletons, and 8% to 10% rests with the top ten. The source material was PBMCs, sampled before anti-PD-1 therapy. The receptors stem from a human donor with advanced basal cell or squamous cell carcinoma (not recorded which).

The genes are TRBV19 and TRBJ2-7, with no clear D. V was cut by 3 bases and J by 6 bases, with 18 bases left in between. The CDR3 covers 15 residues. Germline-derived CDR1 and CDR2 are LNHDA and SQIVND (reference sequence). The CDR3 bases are TGTGCCAGTAGTATTACCTTAGTGGCGTCCGGCGAGCAGTACTTC. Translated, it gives CASSITLVASGEQYF.

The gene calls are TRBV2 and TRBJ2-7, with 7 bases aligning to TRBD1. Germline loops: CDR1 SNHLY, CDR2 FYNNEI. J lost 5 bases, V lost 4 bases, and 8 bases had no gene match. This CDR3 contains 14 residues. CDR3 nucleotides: TGTGCCAGCAGTGGACGACAGGGTCAGCACGAGCAGTACTTC. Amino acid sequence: CASSGRQGQHEQYF.

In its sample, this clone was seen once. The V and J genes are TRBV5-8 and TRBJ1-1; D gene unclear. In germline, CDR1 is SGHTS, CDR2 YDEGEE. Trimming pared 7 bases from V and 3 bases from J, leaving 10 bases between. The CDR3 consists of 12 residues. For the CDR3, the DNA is TGTGCCAGCCCCCCAGGTGACACTGAAGCTTTCTTT. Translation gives CASPPGDTEAFF.

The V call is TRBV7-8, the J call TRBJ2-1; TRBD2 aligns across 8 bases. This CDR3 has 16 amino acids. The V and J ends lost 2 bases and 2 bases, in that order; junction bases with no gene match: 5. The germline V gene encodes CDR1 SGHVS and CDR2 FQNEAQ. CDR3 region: CASSLTGGEAYNEQFF. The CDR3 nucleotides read TGTGCCAGCAGCTTAACGGGGGGGGAAGCCTACAATGAGCAGTTCTTC.

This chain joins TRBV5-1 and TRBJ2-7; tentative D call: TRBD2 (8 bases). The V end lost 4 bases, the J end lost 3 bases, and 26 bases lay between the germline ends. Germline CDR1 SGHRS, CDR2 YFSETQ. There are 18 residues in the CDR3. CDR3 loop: CASSIIAGMGQKHYEQYF. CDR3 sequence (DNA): TGCGCCAGCAGCATTATAGCGGGGATGGGACAGAAGCACTACGAGCAGTACTTC.

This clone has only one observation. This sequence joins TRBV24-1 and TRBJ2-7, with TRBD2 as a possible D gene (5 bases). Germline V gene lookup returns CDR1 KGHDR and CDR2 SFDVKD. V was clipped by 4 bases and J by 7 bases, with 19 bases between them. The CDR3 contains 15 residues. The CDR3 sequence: CATSDQKGGFGEQYF. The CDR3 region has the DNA TGTGCCACCAGTGACCAAAAGGGCGGGTTCGGAGAGCAGTACTTC.

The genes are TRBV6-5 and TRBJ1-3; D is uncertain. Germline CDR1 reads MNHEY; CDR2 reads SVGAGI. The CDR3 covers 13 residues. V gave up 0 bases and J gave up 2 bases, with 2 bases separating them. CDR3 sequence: CASSYSTGNTIYF. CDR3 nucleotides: TGTGCCAGCAGTTACTCGACTGGAAACACCATATATTTT.

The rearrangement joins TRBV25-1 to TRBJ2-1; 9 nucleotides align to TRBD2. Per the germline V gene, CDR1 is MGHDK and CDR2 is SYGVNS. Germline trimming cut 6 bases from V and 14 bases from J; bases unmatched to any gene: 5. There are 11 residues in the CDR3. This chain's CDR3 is CASSGTSIEFF. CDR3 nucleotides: TGTGCCAGCAGCGGGACTAGCATCGAGTTCTTC.

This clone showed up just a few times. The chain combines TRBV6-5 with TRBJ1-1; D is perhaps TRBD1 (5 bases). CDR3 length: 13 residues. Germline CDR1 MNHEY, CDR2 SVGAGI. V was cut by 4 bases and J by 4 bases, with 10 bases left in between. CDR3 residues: CASSSGVLTEAFF. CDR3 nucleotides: TGTGCCAGCAGTTCGGGGGTTCTCACTGAAGCTTTCTTT.

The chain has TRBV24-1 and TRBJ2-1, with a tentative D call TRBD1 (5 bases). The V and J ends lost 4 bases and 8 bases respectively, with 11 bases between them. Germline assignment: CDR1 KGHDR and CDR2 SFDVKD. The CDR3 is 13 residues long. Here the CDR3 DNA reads TGTGCCACCAGTGAAGAAGGGGTCGATGAGCAGTTCTTC. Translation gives CATSEEGVDEQFF.

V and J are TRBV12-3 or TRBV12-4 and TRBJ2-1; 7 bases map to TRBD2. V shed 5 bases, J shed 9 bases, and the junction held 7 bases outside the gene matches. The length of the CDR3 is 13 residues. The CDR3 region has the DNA TGTGCCAGCAGTCCACGGGGGAGGGGTGAGCAGTTCTTC. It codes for CASSPRGRGEQFF.

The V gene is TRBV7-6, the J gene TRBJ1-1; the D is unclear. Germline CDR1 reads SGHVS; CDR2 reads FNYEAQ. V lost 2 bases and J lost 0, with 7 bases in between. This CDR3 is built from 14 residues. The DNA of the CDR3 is TGTGCCAGCAGCTTAAAGGAGATGAACACTGAAGCTTTCTTT. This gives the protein CASSLKEMNTEAFF.

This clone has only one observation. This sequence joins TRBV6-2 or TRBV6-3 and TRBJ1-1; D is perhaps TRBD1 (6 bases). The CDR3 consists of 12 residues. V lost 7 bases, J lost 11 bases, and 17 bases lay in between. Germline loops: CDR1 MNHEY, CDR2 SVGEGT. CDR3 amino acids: CASTPGGASAFF. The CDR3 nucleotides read TGTGCCAGCACCCCCGGGGGGGCCTCGGCTTTCTTT.

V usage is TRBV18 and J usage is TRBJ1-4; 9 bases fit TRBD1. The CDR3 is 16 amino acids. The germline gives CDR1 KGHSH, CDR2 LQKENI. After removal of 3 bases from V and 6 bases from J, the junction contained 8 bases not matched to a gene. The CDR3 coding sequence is TGTGCCAGCTCACCTCCCCGGGACAGGGTTGATGAAAAACTGTTTTTT. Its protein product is CASSPPRDRVDEKLFF.

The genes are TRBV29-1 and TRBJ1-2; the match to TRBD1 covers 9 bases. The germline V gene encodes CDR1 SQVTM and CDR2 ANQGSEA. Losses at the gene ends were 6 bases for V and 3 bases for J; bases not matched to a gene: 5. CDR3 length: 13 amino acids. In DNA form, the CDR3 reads TGCAGCGTGGGACAGGGAGGAGACTATGGCTACACCTTC. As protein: CSVGQGGDYGYTF.

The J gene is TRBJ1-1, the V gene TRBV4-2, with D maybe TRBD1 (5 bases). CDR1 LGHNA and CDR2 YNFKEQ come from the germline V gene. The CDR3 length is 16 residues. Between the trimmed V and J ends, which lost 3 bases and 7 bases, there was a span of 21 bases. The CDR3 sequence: CASSQTRGQGVYEAFF. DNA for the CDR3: TGTGCCAGCAGCCAGACCCGCGGGCAGGGTGTATATGAAGCTTTCTTT.

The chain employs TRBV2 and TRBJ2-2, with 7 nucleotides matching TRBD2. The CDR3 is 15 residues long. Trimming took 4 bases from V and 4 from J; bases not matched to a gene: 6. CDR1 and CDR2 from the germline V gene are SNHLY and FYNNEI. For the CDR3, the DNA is TGTGCCAGCAGTGCCACTAGCGACTCCACCGGGGAGCTGTTTTTT. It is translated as CASSATSDSTGELFF.

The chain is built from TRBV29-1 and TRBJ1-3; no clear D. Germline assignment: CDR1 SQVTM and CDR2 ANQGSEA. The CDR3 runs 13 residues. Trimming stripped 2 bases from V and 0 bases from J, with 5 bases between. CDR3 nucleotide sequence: TGCAGCGTTGAATGGATCTCTGGAAACACCATATATTTT. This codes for CSVEWISGNTIYF.